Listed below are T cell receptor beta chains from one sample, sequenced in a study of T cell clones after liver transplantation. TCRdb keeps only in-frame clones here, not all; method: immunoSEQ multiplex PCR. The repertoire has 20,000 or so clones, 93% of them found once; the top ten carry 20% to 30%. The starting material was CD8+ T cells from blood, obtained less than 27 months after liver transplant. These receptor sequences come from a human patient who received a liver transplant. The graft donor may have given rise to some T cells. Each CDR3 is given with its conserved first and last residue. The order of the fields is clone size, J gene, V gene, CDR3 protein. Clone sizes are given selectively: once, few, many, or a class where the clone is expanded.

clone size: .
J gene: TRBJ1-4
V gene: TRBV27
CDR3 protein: CASSLGGSGATNEKLFF

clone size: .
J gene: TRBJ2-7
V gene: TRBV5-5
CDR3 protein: CASSLVPVHYEQYF

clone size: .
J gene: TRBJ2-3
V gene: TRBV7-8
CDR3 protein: CASSPSGRAADTQYF

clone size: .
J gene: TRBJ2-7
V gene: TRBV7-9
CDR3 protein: CASSSFSAYEQYF

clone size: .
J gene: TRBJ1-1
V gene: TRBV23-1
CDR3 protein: CASSHPFEGGGTEAFF

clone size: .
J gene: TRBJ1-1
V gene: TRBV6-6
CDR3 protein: CASSYEWALNTEAFF

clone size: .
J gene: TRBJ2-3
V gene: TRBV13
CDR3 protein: CASSRWTSGSEPDTQYF

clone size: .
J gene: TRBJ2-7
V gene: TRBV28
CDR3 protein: CASSHPTPSGAYEQYF

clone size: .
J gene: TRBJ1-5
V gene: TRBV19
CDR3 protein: CASSIPGTDYQPQHF

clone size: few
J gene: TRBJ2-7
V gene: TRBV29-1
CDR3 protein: CSVEGDGSSYEQYF

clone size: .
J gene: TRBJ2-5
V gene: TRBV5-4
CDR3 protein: CASSLVGSLQETQYF

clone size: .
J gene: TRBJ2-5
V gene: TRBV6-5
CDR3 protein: CASSQELAGETQYF

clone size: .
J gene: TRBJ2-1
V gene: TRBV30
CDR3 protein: CAWSGALLTNNEQFF

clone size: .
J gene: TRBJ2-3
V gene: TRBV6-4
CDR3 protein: CASSPRETDTQYF

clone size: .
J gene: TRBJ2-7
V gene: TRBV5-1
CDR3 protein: CASSVAPGRDEQYF

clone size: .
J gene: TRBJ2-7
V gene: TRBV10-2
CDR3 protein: CASSQGGEQYF

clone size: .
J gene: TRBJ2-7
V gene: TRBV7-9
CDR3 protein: CASSPGTGLLYEQYF

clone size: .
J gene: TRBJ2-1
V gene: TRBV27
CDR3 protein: CASSFTGEQFF

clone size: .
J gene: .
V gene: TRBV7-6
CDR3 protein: CASSLEVRQIKIYEQYF

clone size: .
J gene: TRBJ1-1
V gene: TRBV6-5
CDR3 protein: CASSYSSAGGTEAFF

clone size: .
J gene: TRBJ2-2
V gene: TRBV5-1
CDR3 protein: CATQVGSPTGELFF

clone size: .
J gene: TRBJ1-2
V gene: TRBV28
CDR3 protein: CASSLFREGYTF

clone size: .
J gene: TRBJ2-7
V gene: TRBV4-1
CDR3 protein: CASSQDSGRYEQYF

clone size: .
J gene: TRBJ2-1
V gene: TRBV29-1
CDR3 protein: CSVGGGHEQFF

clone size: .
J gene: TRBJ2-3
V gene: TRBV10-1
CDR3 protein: CASSQRQGARNTQYF